Each of the 22 T cell receptor beta chains below was sequenced from the same sample in a study of blood T cell repertoires in COVID-19. Method: immunoSEQ multiplex PCR; TCRdb's copy keeps in-frame clones and lacks some. The sample lists 270,000 or so clones; approximately 87% were seen once. Sequencing was done on a sample of peripheral blood. Receptors were obtained from a human donor in a cohort sampled during active COVID-19.

The J gene is TRBJ2-5, the V gene TRBV7-3; D may be TRBD1 (5 bases). Per the germline V gene, CDR1 is SGHTA and CDR2 is FQGTGA. This CDR3 spans 13 amino acids. Trimming removed 2 bases at V and 4 bases at J, with 8 bases between. CDR3 nucleotides: TGTGCCAGCAGCTTAGCAGGGATAGAGACCCAGTACTTC. This translates into CASSLAGIETQYF.

The J gene is TRBJ2-1, the V gene TRBV3-1 (or the pseudogene TRBV3-2); D is possibly TRBD2 (5 bases). The V end lost 0 bases, the J end lost 13 bases, and 16 bases lay between the germline ends. The CDR3 is 14 residues long. Per germline, CDR1 LGHDT and CDR2 YNNKEL (reference sequence). The CDR3 DNA sequence: TGTGCCAGCAGCCAAGATCTCGGGAAACGGGCTCAGTTCTTC. Its protein product is CASSQDLGKRAQFF.

This rearrangement joins TRBV5-1 to TRBJ2-1; the match to TRBD2 covers 12 bases. CDR1 SGHRS and CDR2 YFSETQ come from the germline V gene. CDR3 length: 17 residues. V was pared by 0 bases and J by 6 bases, with 7 bases of the junction left unmatched. The CDR3 region is CASSLVTSGRASNEQFF. The CDR3 coding sequence is TGCGCCAGCAGCTTGGTGACTAGCGGGAGAGCATCCAATGAGCAGTTCTTC.

This clone was counted only a few times. The rearrangement joins TRBV30 to TRBJ1-6, with a tentative D call TRBD1 (6 bases). The ends were cut back, 2 bases at V and 9 bases at J, with 17 bases in the middle. Germline CDR1 GTSNPN, CDR2 SVGIG (reference sequence). This CDR3 comprises 15 residues. As DNA, the CDR3 is TGTGCCTGGAGTCTAGAGACAGGAATTATTTCACCCCTCCACTTT. Amino acids: CAWSLETGIISPLHF.

The chain carries TRBV19 and TRBJ2-1, with 14 bases identical to TRBD2. The CDR3 length is 17 residues. Trimming cost V 4 bases and J 10 bases; bases outside gene matches: 12. Germline V gene lookup returns CDR1 LNHDA and CDR2 SQIVND (reference sequence). CDR3 protein: CASSRGLAGGRREEQFF. The CDR3 coding sequence is TGTGCCAGTAGTAGAGGACTAGCGGGGGGCCGCCGGGAAGAGCAGTTCTTC.

The chain has TRBV25-1 and TRBJ2-7; the match to TRBD2 covers 13 bases. The germline V gene encodes CDR1 MGHDK and CDR2 SYGVNS. This CDR3 has 15 residues. The J segment lost 5 bases and the V segment lost 2 bases, leaving 3 bases of the junction unmatched. This CDR3 reads CASSERTSGSHEQYF. CDR3 nucleotides: TGTGCCAGCAGTGAAAGGACTAGCGGGAGTCACGAGCAGTACTTC.

The rearrangement links TRBV15 to TRBJ2-7, with D possibly matching TRBD2 (5 bases). Germline CDR1 LNHNV, CDR2 YYDKDF (reference sequence). The length of the CDR3 is 19 residues. V shed 1 base and J shed 0 bases, with 22 bases lying between them. In nucleotides, the CDR3 is TGTGCCACCAGCAGAGTGGAACGGCATCGGACTGAAAACTCCTACGAGCAGTACTTC. Amino acid sequence: CATSRVERHRTENSYEQYF.

This clone was seen only once. This rearrangement joins TRBV5-1 to TRBJ1-1; no clear D. The CDR3 has 14 residues. V lost 0 bases and J lost 3, with 9 bases in between. The germline V gene encodes CDR1 SGHRS and CDR2 YFSETQ. The CDR3 sequence is CASSLGNGDTEAFF. The CDR3 nucleotides are TGCGCCAGCAGCTTGGGAAACGGGGACACTGAAGCTTTCTTT.

J is TRBJ2-3 and V is TRBV4-2, with 9 bases lining up with TRBD2. With V trimmed by 0 bases and J by 4 bases, 2 bases remained unmatched. The CDR3 consists of 15 residues. Germline assignment: CDR1 LGHNA and CDR2 YNFKEQ. The CDR3 sequence is CASSQERGGPDTQYF. The DNA of the CDR3 is TGTGCCAGCAGCCAAGAGCGGGGGGGCCCAGATACGCAGTATTTT.

The chain employs TRBV29-1 and TRBJ2-1; D unclear. Germline V gene sequence: CDR1 SQVTM, CDR2 ANQGSEA. The CDR3 consists of 15 residues. V lost 7 bases and J lost 6, with 22 bases in between. In nucleotides, the CDR3 is TGCAGCGCGATACGAGCTGTTGCGAGCTCCAATGAGCAGTTCTTC. It encodes CSAIRAVASSNEQFF.

The chain combines TRBV19 with TRBJ1-1, with D possibly matching TRBD1 (6 bases). V lost 6 bases and J 5 bases, leaving 16 bases between the germline ends. This CDR3 contains 14 residues. Germline CDR1 is LNHDA and CDR2 is SQIVND (reference sequence). CDR3 nucleotide sequence: TGTGCCAGTAGCGGGGGGCAGGTTAAGACTGAAGCTTTCTTT. It codes for CASSGGQVKTEAFF. The entire variable domain, with the rest obtained from reference TRBV19 and TRBJ1-1, is as follows: DGGITQSPKYLFRKEGQNVTLSCEQNLNHDAMYWYRQDPGQGLRLIYYSQIVNDFQKGDIAEGYSVSREKKESFPLTVTSAQKNPTAFYLCASSGGQVKTEAFFGQGTRLTVV.

The chain links TRBV9 to TRBJ2-3; tentative D call: TRBD2 (5 bases). Trimming shortened V by 0 bases and J by 2 bases, and 16 bases separated the two germline ends. CDR1 is SGDLS and CDR2 is YYNGEE in the germline V gene. This CDR3 has 17 amino acids. CDR3 sequence reads: CASSVASPGTHTDTQYF. Here the CDR3 DNA reads TGTGCCAGCAGCGTAGCCTCACCGGGAACTCACACAGATACGCAGTATTTT.

The V call is TRBV11-1, the J call TRBJ2-7, with 10 bases matching TRBD1. The V and J ends lost 5 bases and 0 bases, in that order; junction bases with no gene match: 4. Germline V gene sequence: CDR1 SGHAT, CDR2 FQDESV (reference sequence). This CDR3 spans 15 amino acids. CDR3 DNA sequence: TGTGCCAGCAGCGGCCGGGACAGGGGCTCCTACGAGCAGTACTTC. As protein: CASSGRDRGSYEQYF.

This clone was recorded many times. The genes are TRBV2 and TRBJ2-7; D is unclear. The CDR3 consists of 11 residues. V lost 3 bases to trimming and J lost 4 bases, with 4 bases between them. From germline, CDR1 is SNHLY and CDR2 FYNNEI. CDR3 protein: CASSELYEQYF. Here the CDR3 DNA reads TGTGCCAGCAGTGAGCTATACGAGCAGTACTTC.

This clone was seen a single time. The chain has TRBV24-1 and TRBJ1-2; no definite D call. Trimming removed 4 bases from V and 8 bases from J, with 10 bases in between. The CDR3 totals 12 residues. Germline V gene lookup returns CDR1 KGHDR and CDR2 SFDVKD. This CDR3 reads CATSETGMGYTF. In nucleotides, the CDR3 is TGTGCCACCAGTGAGACCGGGATGGGCTACACCTTC.

This rearrangement joins TRBV6-1 to TRBJ1-6, with 9 bases identical to TRBD1. Trimming took 0 bases from V and 6 from J; bases not matched to a gene: 9. CDR3 size: 18 residues. Looked up from germline, CDR1 is MNHNS and CDR2 is SASEGT. This chain's CDR3 is CASSEARGQGIFNSPLHF. CDR3 sequence (DNA): TGTGCCAGCAGTGAAGCCCGGGGACAGGGTATTTTTAATTCACCCCTCCACTTT.

This clone was observed a single time. V gene TRBV5-1 combines with J gene TRBJ2-7; 7 bases agree with TRBD1. Germline V gives CDR1 SGHRS, CDR2 YFSETQ. J was trimmed by 2 bases and V by 0 bases; bases with no gene match: 2. This CDR3 has 14 amino acids. CDR3 sequence (DNA): TGCGCCAGCAGCTTGGGGGGGACAGCCTACGAGCAGTACTTC. Amino acid sequence: CASSLGGTAYEQYF. Complete variable domain (other parts from reference TRBV5-1 and TRBJ2-7): KAGVTQTPRYLIKTRGQQVTLSCSPISGHRSVSWYQQTPGQGLQFLFEYFSETQRNKGNFPGRFSGRQFSNSRSEMNVSTLELGDSALYLCASSLGGTAYEQYFGPGTRLTVT.

V and J are TRBV3-1 (or the pseudogene TRBV3-2) and TRBJ1-1; D unclear. Germline V gene sequence: CDR1 LGHDT, CDR2 YNNKEL (reference sequence). The CDR3 is made up of 14 amino acids. V was shortened by 0 bases and J by 8 bases, with 13 bases between the two germline ends. The CDR3 here is CASSQEYPSYEAFF. In nucleotides, the CDR3 is TGTGCCAGCAGCCAAGAGTACCCTAGCTACGAAGCTTTCTTT.

The chain employs TRBV7-8 and TRBJ2-7; 15 bases are a match to TRBD2. CDR3 size: 20 residues. V lost 5 bases and J lost 0; bases outside the gene matches: 14. Germline assignment: CDR1 SGHVS and CDR2 FQNEAQ. Here the CDR3 reads CASSDLMGLAGGYHSYEQYF. CDR3 nucleotide sequence: TGTGCCAGCAGCGACCTTATGGGACTAGCGGGAGGCTATCACTCCTACGAGCAGTACTTC.

The chain joins TRBV4-1 to TRBJ1-2; TRBD1 aligns across 9 bases. The CDR3 spans 15 residues. Unmatched junction bases numbered 6, after V lost 3 bases and J lost 4 bases. Germline assignment: CDR1 MGHRA and CDR2 YSYEKL. Here the CDR3 reads CASSHGQGPSYGYTF. In DNA form, the CDR3 reads TGCGCCAGCAGCCACGGACAGGGGCCCTCCTATGGCTACACCTTC.

The chain joins TRBV5-6 to TRBJ2-3, with D uncertain. The CDR3 has 13 amino acids. The germline V gene has CDR1 SGHDT and CDR2 YYEEEE. V shed 2 bases and J shed 2 bases, with 6 bases lying between them. CDR3 in DNA: TGTGCCAGCAGCTTAACTAACACAGATACGCAGTATTTT. It yields the protein CASSLTNTDTQYF.

The V and J genes are TRBV5-1 and TRBJ2-3; 7 bases line up with TRBD2. The germline gives CDR1 SGHRS, CDR2 YFSETQ. V was pared by 4 bases and J by 4 bases, with 9 bases of the junction left unmatched. This CDR3 contains 15 residues. The CDR3 DNA sequence: TGCGCCAGCAGCGCACGGGGGGTTCAGGCAGATACGCAGTATTTT. Amino acids: CASSARGVQADTQYF.